This TCR beta chain was observed in a study of patients and donors after allogeneic stem cell transplantation. TCRdb itself ran the RT-PCR reads through MiXCR, one entry per CDR3 protein. The table includes about 110,000 distinct CDR3 sequences, around 36% detected once. The V and J ends lost 6 bases and 4 bases, in that order; junction bases with no gene match: 6. This CDR3 spans 14 amino acids. Germline CDR1 is DFQATT and CDR2 is SNEGSKA (reference sequence). This sequence joins TRBV20-1 and TRBJ2-7; 13 positions agree with TRBD2. Sequenced: blood, either unsorted or a sorted T cell fraction (not recorded which). This TCR was sampled from a human donor who was either an allogeneic HSCT recipient or a stem cell or donor lymphocyte infusion donor (not recorded which). It is not recorded whose cells these are; they may come from a transplant donor. The CDR3 sequence is CSATGLAGKYEQYF. The CDR3 region has the DNA TGCAGTGCAACGGGACTAGCGGGGAAGTACGAGCAGTACTTC.